The present entry profiles one T cell receptor (beta chain) with its context. V lost 0 bases, J lost 1 base, and 3 bases lay in between. The CDR3 loop spans 13 amino acids. Looked up from germline, CDR1 is MNHEY and CDR2 is SVGEGT. Clones were sequenced by immunoSEQ multiplex PCR, and TCRdb holds only the in-frame ones, with some missing. Counted here are 70,000 to 95,000 clones, around nine tenths occurring once; the ten biggest clones make up about 4.4%. The sample comes from a study of blood T cell repertoires in COVID-19. The sample consisted of peripheral blood. The chain carries TRBV6-2 or TRBV6-3 and TRBJ1-1; D remains unclear. The receptor's source is an elderly woman with acute or convalescent COVID-19. CDR3 bases: TGTGCCAGCAGTTACTCTCAGAACACTGAAGCTTTCTTT. Amino acids: CASSYSQNTEAFF.